This T cell receptor (beta chain) was obtained from a study of blood T cell repertoires in COVID-19. Study information: Sites across the United States, Italy and Spain contributed samples from acute and convalescent COVID-19. Sample material is recorded as cDNA or gDNA derived from T cells, B-cell-depleted T cells, or PBMCs.

This CDR3 comprises 12 residues. The V end lost 2 bases, the J end lost 2 bases, and 2 bases lay between the germline ends. The germline gives CDR1 KGHDR, CDR2 SFDVKD. In the source study's methods: How many nucleated cells were present was estimated from reference gene primer amplification. Produced via immunoSEQ multiplex PCR; TCRdb's table is partial and in-frame only. That table gives V, J and clone size, and the DNA gave D and trimming. This table has tens of thousands of clones, approximately 78% appearing once. The rearrangement uses TRBV24-1 and TRBJ1-1; D unclear. The source is a woman aged 55-70 years with acute or convalescent COVID-19. What was sequenced was peripheral blood. The CDR3 DNA follows: TGTGCCACCAGTGATTCAAACACTGAAGCTTTCTTT. Translated: CATSDSNTEAFF.